These 21 T cell receptor beta chains share one sample of origin, sequenced in a study of shared clonotypes between healthy human individuals. Generated by immunoSEQ multiplex PCR, the TCRdb table keeps only in-frame clones and is missing some. This sample carries 2,500,000 or so clones, 90% to 95% of them seen once, and the ten largest clones take approximately 0.37%. Sequencing used naive CD4+ T cells from PBMCs. Documented subset: CD45RA+ positively selected. These receptors all stem from a man younger than 35 in good health. Some clones in this sample may be carry-over from other donors' samples.

This chain joins TRBV23-1 and TRBJ1-3; D remains ambiguous. TRBV23-1 falls under the ORF class, with uncertain function. Trimming shortened V by 2 bases and J by 11 bases, and 25 bases separated the two germline ends. The CDR3 loop spans 17 amino acids. CDR3 region: CASSQRVRDINRAAIYF. CDR3 DNA: TGCGCCAGCAGTCAAAGAGTGCGCGACATTAATCGAGCGGCCATATATTTT.

V is TRBV6-1 and J is TRBJ1-1; D perhaps matches TRBD1 (5 bases). Germline-derived CDR1 and CDR2 are MNHNS and SASEGT. The CDR3 is made up of 13 amino acids. Trimming shortened V by 3 bases and J by 7 bases, and 12 bases separated the two germline ends. CDR3 sequence reads: CASSDRAGGEAFF. CDR3 sequence (DNA): TGTGCCAGCAGTGACAGGGCTGGTGGTGAAGCTTTCTTT.

Only a few counts were recorded for this clone. The gene calls are TRBV7-9 and TRBJ1-3; D is undetermined. Germline V CDR1 and CDR2: SEHNR, FQNEAQ (reference sequence). The CDR3 totals 17 residues. With 1 base removed from V and 2 bases from J, the gap between germline ends came to 15 bases. The CDR3 reads CASSLGSGIGTGNTIYF. Here the CDR3 DNA reads TGTGCCAGCAGCTTAGGATCAGGCATTGGAACTGGAAACACCATATATTTT.

This clone was observed once. The chain employs TRBV18 and TRBJ2-3; 7 bases map to TRBD2. Germline values: CDR1 KGHSH, CDR2 LQKENI. The CDR3 runs to 15 residues. With V trimmed by 4 bases and J by 1 base, 5 bases remained unmatched. The CDR3 here is CASSRMGGGTDTQYF. The CDR3 DNA follows: TGTGCCAGCTCACGGATGGGAGGGGGCACAGATACGCAGTATTTT.

The chain employs TRBV19 and TRBJ1-2; the D is unclear. CDR1 is LNHDA and CDR2 is SQIVND in the germline V gene (reference sequence). The CDR3 length is 13 residues. Trimming took 2 bases from V and 4 from J, leaving 8 bases between them. This chain's CDR3 is CASSIREGYGYTF. The CDR3 DNA reads TGTGCCAGTAGTATACGGGAAGGCTATGGCTACACCTTC.

In this sample, this clone turned up a few times. Other DNA variants within this sample encode the same CDR3. The rearrangement joins TRBV5-1 to TRBJ1-5; D remains ambiguous. Germline V CDR1 and CDR2: SGHRS, YFSETQ. The V end was cut by 0 bases, the J end by 2 bases, with 9 bases between. This CDR3 has 15 residues. The chain's CDR3 is CASSLVPGGNQPQHF. Written as DNA, the CDR3 is TGCGCCAGCAGCTTGGTCCCGGGAGGCAATCAGCCCCAGCATTTT.

The V gene is TRBV27, the J gene TRBJ2-7; TRBD2 agrees at 10 bases. J lost 2 bases, V lost 6 bases, and 4 bases had no gene match. There are 14 residues in the CDR3. The germline V gene encodes CDR1 MNHEY and CDR2 SMNVEV (reference sequence). As DNA, the CDR3 is TGTGCCAGCAGGCTAGCGGGGGACCCCTACGAGCAGTACTTC. This codes for CASRLAGDPYEQYF.

The V gene is TRBV5-4, the J gene TRBJ2-2, with D possibly being TRBD1 (6 bases). Trimming left V 4 bases short and J 6 bases short, with 10 bases between. The CDR3 contains 13 residues. The germline gives CDR1 SGHNT, CDR2 YYREEE (reference sequence). The CDR3 protein is CASSLDRPGELFF. In DNA, the CDR3 is TGTGCCAGCAGCCTCGACAGGCCCGGGGAGCTGTTTTTT. The complete variable domain, with remaining parts taken from reference TRBV5-4 and TRBJ2-2, reads ETGVTQSPTHLIKTRGQQVTLRCSSQSGHNTVSWYQQALGQGPQFIFQYYREEENGRGNFPPRFSGLQFPNYSSELNVNALELDDSALYLCASSLDRPGELFFGEGSRLTVL.

There are a few counts of this clone. The V and J genes are TRBV19 and TRBJ1-3; TRBD1 might be the D (6 bases). The V gene lost 3 bases and the J gene lost 0 bases, with 15 bases spanning the gap. The germline V gene has CDR1 LNHDA and CDR2 SQIVND (reference sequence). This CDR3 contains 17 residues. The CDR3, as DNA: TGTGCCAGTAGTATGGCTCAGGGGAGACACTCTGGAAACACCATATATTTT. It specifies CASSMAQGRHSGNTIYF.

The chain couples TRBV2 to TRBJ2-3, with a possible D match to TRBD2 (6 bases). The CDR3 length is 13 residues. The ends were cut back, 7 bases at V and 6 bases at J, with 14 bases in the middle. Per the germline V gene, CDR1 is SNHLY and CDR2 is FYNNEI. This CDR3 is CASTPLAQDTQYF. CDR3 DNA sequence: TGTGCCAGCACCCCCCTAGCGCAGGATACGCAGTATTTT.

The CDR3 is CASSALGAADYGYTF. The CDR3 nucleotides read TGTGCCAGCAGCGCCCTTGGGGCGGCAGACTATGGCTACACCTTC. V gene TRBV5-6 combines with J gene TRBJ1-2; D might be TRBD1 (5 bases). Germline assignment: CDR1 SGHDT and CDR2 YYEEEE. V was trimmed by 4 bases and J by 3 bases, leaving 16 bases between them. This CDR3 has 15 amino acids.

The V and J genes are TRBV7-8 and TRBJ1-4; D is undetermined. This CDR3 comprises 15 residues. V lost 5 bases to trimming and J lost 3 bases, with 13 bases between them. Germline loops: CDR1 SGHVS, CDR2 FQNEAQ. The CDR3 DNA is TGTGCCAGCAGCGCCCGTGAGGGTTCTAATGAAAAACTGTTTTTT. Translating it yields CASSAREGSNEKLFF.

The chain links TRBV9 to TRBJ2-1; 10 positions agree with TRBD2. The V segment lost 6 bases and the J segment 3 bases; nucleotides outside the gene matches: 3. The CDR3 has 14 residues. Germline V lookup: CDR1 SGDLS, CDR2 YYNGEE. The CDR3 region has the DNA TGTGCCAGCACCCTAGCGGGAGACTACAATGAGCAGTTCTTC. Translated, it gives CASTLAGDYNEQFF.

The chain has TRBV9 and TRBJ1-1; D unresolved. From germline, CDR1 is SGDLS and CDR2 YYNGEE. This CDR3 is built from 14 residues. The ends were cut back, 4 bases at V and 2 bases at J, with 12 bases in the middle. CDR3 nucleotides: TGTGCCAGCAGCCCACGGGTGGGCAACACTGAAGCTTTCTTT. Translation gives CASSPRVGNTEAFF.

The chain is built from TRBV2 and TRBJ1-6; D gene uncertain. The V gene's germline CDR1 is SNHLY and CDR2 FYNNEI. This CDR3 has 14 amino acids. V dropped 5 bases and J dropped 2 bases, with 7 bases sitting between them. The CDR3 here is CASSPSTYNSPLHF. The DNA of the CDR3 is TGTGCCAGCAGTCCCAGCACCTATAATTCACCCCTCCACTTT.

A word on this clone: This same CDR3 is encoded by further DNA sequences in the sample. The CDR3 DNA reads as TGTGCCAGCAGCTTGGGGCAGGGGGCTGAAGCTTTCTTT. Its translation: CASSLGQGAEAFF. The J gene is TRBJ1-1, the V gene TRBV11-3, with 7 bases matching TRBD1. CDR1 is SGHNT and CDR2 is YENEEA in the germline V gene. The junction had 4 bases not matched to a gene; V was cut back by 3 bases and J by 6 bases. The CDR3 length is 13 residues.

The rearrangement joins TRBV2 to TRBJ2-7, with D possibly being TRBD1 (6 bases). CDR3 length equals 11 residues. Trimming stripped 8 bases from V and 2 bases from J, with 7 bases between. Looked up from germline, CDR1 is SNHLY and CDR2 is FYNNEI. The CDR3 reads CASGTTYEQYF. CDR3 bases: TGTGCCAGCGGGACAACCTACGAGCAGTACTTC.

With regard to this clone: This sample also contains other DNA sequences that code for the same CDR3. The chain recombines TRBV28 with TRBJ2-7; tentatively, D is TRBD1 (5 bases). CDR1 MDHEN and CDR2 SYDVKM come from the germline V gene. The V and J ends lost 2 bases and 1 base respectively, with 6 bases between them. The CDR3 is 13 amino acids. The CDR3 DNA is TGTGCCAGCAGTTTAGGGGCTTCCTACGAGCAGTACTTC. This codes for CASSLGASYEQYF.

The rearrangement joins TRBV7-8 to TRBJ2-1; unclear D gene. Germline CDR1 reads SGHVS; CDR2 reads FQNEAQ. Trimming cost V 8 bases and J 7 bases, with 18 bases left between them. This CDR3 is built from 14 residues. CDR3 sequence: CASGRALPGNEQFF. The DNA for the CDR3 is TGTGCCAGCGGCCGGGCCCTCCCTGGGAATGAGCAGTTCTTC.

This sequence joins TRBV10-3 and TRBJ2-5; 13 nucleotides align to TRBD2. J was trimmed by 5 bases and V by 1 base; bases with no gene match: 7. There are 17 residues in the CDR3. CDR1 and CDR2 (germline): ENHRY, SYGVKD. CDR3 region: CAISEFGLAGETETQYF. CDR3 bases: TGTGCCATCAGTGAGTTCGGACTAGCGGGAGAGACGGAGACCCAGTACTTC.

The V and J genes are TRBV7-2 and TRBJ2-2; D remains ambiguous. The CDR3 spans 14 residues. The germline V gene has CDR1 SGHTA and CDR2 FQGNSA. Trimming took 0 bases from V and 3 from J, leaving 5 bases between them. The CDR3 sequence is CASSLAGYTGELFF. In DNA, the CDR3 is TGTGCCAGCAGCTTAGCCGGGTACACCGGGGAGCTGTTTTTT.